This T cell receptor beta chain is drawn from a study of OX40 agonist ivuxolimab in advanced cancers. Study summary: Ivuxolimab, which is an agonistic anti-OX40 (CD134) antibody, was administered to the patients. Averaging roughly 60 years in age, with a range of roughly 23 to 80, the cohort was approximately 83% male. Study-level findings and limits: On average, CD8+ T cells had more expanded clones than CD4+.

V gave up 5 bases and J gave up 3 bases, with 11 bases separating them. Germline V gives CDR1 SGHAT, CDR2 FQNNGV. The CDR3 has 13 amino acids. Using immunoSEQ multiplex PCR, the repertoire was profiled, and TCRdb retains in-frame clones only, with some absent. This repertoire shows tens of thousands of clones, 65% to 85% found once; its top ten account for less than 2%. Concerning this clone itself: The antigen is undetermined.

The clonotype comes from an adult with an advanced solid tumor such as melanoma, head and neck, liver or kidney cancer. Sequenced here: CD4+ or CD8+ T cells sorted from blood, sampled in a trial of the OX40 agonist ivuxolimab. The chain couples TRBV11-2 to TRBJ2-7; D is uncertain. CDR3 region: CASSKGIDYEQYF. The CDR3 region has the DNA TGTGCCAGCAGCAAGGGTATCGACTACGAGCAGTACTTC.